This note documents a single T cell receptor (beta chain) sequence. No antigen is known for it. V was cut by 4 bases and J by 5 bases, with 18 bases left in between. The CDR3 is made up of 15 amino acids. Germline CDR1 is SGHAT and CDR2 is FQDESV (reference sequence). These data belong to a study of T cells in Graves' hyperthyroidism and ophthalmopathy. Broader study findings: The model made its ophthalmopathy prediction, and onset followed a median about 6.8 months later. Through a model of 13 V-J features, ophthalmopathy was separated from stable hyperthyroidism.

Around 10 ml of fresh peripheral blood supplied the PBMCs. From RNA transcripts, TCR beta CDR3 regions were amplified. An initial round of RT-PCR targeting the TCR CDR3 relied on the HTBI primer set. TCRdb re-called the multiplex PCR reads through MiXCR, storing one row per CDR3 protein. Of 640,000 or so distinct CDR3 sequences listed, 14% are singletons. The sample was blood. The V call is TRBV11-1, the J call TRBJ2-7, with D perhaps being TRBD1 or TRBD2 (5 bases each). This TCR was recovered from a woman under 30 with Graves' ophthalmopathy. CDR3: CASSYSNGRGHEQYF. CDR3 in DNA: TGTGCCAGCAGCTATTCCAACGGACGGGGCCACGAGCAGTACTTC.